The 32 T cell receptor beta chains given below trace back to one sample, sequenced in a study of PD-L1 blockade in urothelial cancer. Libraries were prepared by immunoSEQ multiplex PCR; TCRdb keeps only in-frame clonotypes and omits some of them. The sample records 35,000 to 50,000 clones, 88% being singletons. The starting material was PBMCs, obtained around atezolizumab (anti-PD-L1) treatment. Source of these receptors: a woman aged 55-75 years with urothelial cancer.

This sequence joins TRBV9 and TRBJ2-1, with a weak D call TRBD1 (6 bases). V was clipped by 0 bases and J by 2 bases, with 9 bases between them. Per the germline V gene, CDR1 is SGDLS and CDR2 is YYNGEE. This CDR3 spans 15 amino acids. Written as DNA, the CDR3 is TGTGCCAGCAGCGTAGACAGGGCGGCCTACAATGAGCAGTTCTTC. It codes for CASSVDRAAYNEQFF.

As concerns this clone: Other DNA variants within this sample encode the same CDR3. The chain has TRBV18 and TRBJ2-5; a possible D gene is TRBD1 (6 bases). Trimming left V 0 bases short and J 5 bases short, with 7 bases between. CDR3 length: 13 residues. CDR1 is KGHSH and CDR2 is LQKENI in the germline V gene. CDR3 bases: TGTGCCAGCTCACCACCTAGGGGGGAGACCCAGTACTTC. Amino acid sequence: CASSPPRGETQYF.

The gene calls are TRBV27 and TRBJ2-7; TRBD1 matches at 9 bases. V lost 6 bases and J lost 5; bases outside the gene matches: 11. The CDR3 totals 15 residues. Germline V gene sequence: CDR1 MNHEY, CDR2 SMNVEV (reference sequence). The CDR3 nucleotides read TGTGCCAGCAGGGGCCGGGACAGGGTGTGGGACGAGCAGTACTTC. Its translation is CASRGRDRVWDEQYF.

CDR3 sequence reads: CASSPGTGTDTQYF. CDR3 DNA sequence: TGTGCCAGCAGCCCCGGGACAGGGACAGATACGCAGTATTTT. This chain joins TRBV7-9 and TRBJ2-3, with 9 positions matching TRBD1. The CDR3 totals 14 residues. Germline trimming cut 5 bases from V and 3 bases from J; bases unmatched to any gene: 3. Germline V gene data show CDR1 as SEHNR and CDR2 as FQNEAQ (reference sequence).

V gene TRBV5-4 combines with J gene TRBJ1-5; possibly TRBD1 for D (5 bases). V lost 4 bases to trimming and J lost 2 bases, with 13 bases between them. Germline CDR1 and CDR2: SGHNT and YYREEE (reference sequence). CDR3 length: 15 amino acids. CDR3 protein: CASSQGADGNQPQHF. The CDR3 DNA reads as TGTGCCAGCAGCCAGGGTGCTGATGGCAATCAGCCCCAGCATTTT.

This clone has only one observation. The genes are TRBV28 and TRBJ1-4; no reliable D call. With 3 bases removed from V and 3 bases from J, the gap between germline ends came to 8 bases. Germline-derived CDR1 and CDR2 are MDHEN and SYDVKM. This CDR3 has 14 residues. CDR3 loop: CASSFLGANEKLFF. CDR3 sequence (DNA): TGTGCCAGCAGTTTTTTGGGAGCTAATGAAAAACTGTTTTTT.

V usage is TRBV7-6 and J usage is TRBJ2-7, with TRBD1 matching over 7 bases. The CDR3 covers 13 residues. Trimming took 6 bases from V and 3 from J; bases not matched to a gene: 5. Germline CDR1 SGHVS, CDR2 FNYEAQ. The CDR3 nucleotides are TGTGCCAGCAGTCGAGGGGACAGCTACGAGCAGTACTTC. It encodes CASSRGDSYEQYF.

This clone was counted a single time. The rearrangement joins TRBV7-2 to TRBJ1-1, with D possibly being TRBD1 (6 bases). This CDR3 region has 11 residues. The V end was cut by 8 bases, the J end by 11 bases, with 15 bases between. CDR1 is SGHTA, CDR2 FQGNSA, per germline. DNA of the CDR3: TGTGCCAGCCCCAAGGGGGTCCCGGCTTTCTTT. Translated: CASPKGVPAFF.

This clone was picked up one time. The chain recombines TRBV6-1 with TRBJ1-5, with 11 bases matching TRBD1. V trimming: 6 bases; J trimming: 2 bases; junction bases outside the gene matches: 3. Germline V lookup: CDR1 MNHNS, CDR2 SASEGT. CDR3 length: 15 residues. For the CDR3, the DNA is TGTGCCAGCAGGGGACAGGGGGATGGCAATCAGCCCCAGCATTTT. Amino acid sequence: CASRGQGDGNQPQHF.

In its sample, this clone was seen once. V and J are TRBV5-4 and TRBJ2-1; 7 bases match TRBD2. Per the germline V gene, CDR1 is SGHNT and CDR2 is YYREEE (reference sequence). The CDR3 covers 16 residues. The J segment lost 8 bases and the V segment lost 0 bases, leaving 11 bases of the junction unmatched. The CDR3 reads CASSLAWWEGPDEQFF. The CDR3 bases are TGTGCCAGCAGCTTGGCCTGGTGGGAGGGCCCCGATGAGCAGTTCTTC.

The chain uses TRBV5-6 and TRBJ1-1; TRBD1 aligns across 10 bases. The CDR3 covers 13 residues. Germline V gives CDR1 SGHDT, CDR2 YYEEEE. Unmatched junction bases numbered 8, after V lost 4 bases and J lost 11 bases. The CDR3 sequence is CASSPGTGVSAFF. DNA for the CDR3: TGTGCCAGCAGCCCTGGGACAGGGGTTTCGGCTTTCTTT.

The chain combines TRBV10-3 with TRBJ2-2; D may be TRBD1 (6 bases). The CDR3 consists of 15 residues. V gave up 4 bases and J gave up 1 base, with 10 bases separating them. CDR1 is ENHRY and CDR2 is SYGVKD in the germline V gene. In DNA, the CDR3 is TGTGCCATCAGTGTAGGACAGCTGAACACCGGGGAGCTGTTTTTT. As protein: CAISVGQLNTGELFF.

This chain joins TRBV5-1 and TRBJ2-1; D gene ambiguous. This CDR3 comprises 14 residues. The germline V gene encodes CDR1 SGHRS and CDR2 YFSETQ. The ends were cut back, 1 base at V and 7 bases at J, with 12 bases in the middle. The CDR3 sequence: CASSLLAGQNEQFF. Written as DNA, the CDR3 is TGCGCCAGCAGCTTGTTGGCTGGTCAAAATGAGCAGTTCTTC. The whole variable domain, filled in from reference TRBV5-1 and TRBJ2-1, reads KAGVTQTPRYLIKTRGQQVTLSCSPISGHRSVSWYQQTPGQGLQFLFEYFSETQRNKGNFPGRFSGRQFSNSRSEMNVSTLELGDSALYLCASSLLAGQNEQFFGPGTRLTVL.

The J gene is TRBJ2-1, the V gene TRBV5-1; 11 bases fit TRBD2. CDR1 and CDR2 (germline): SGHRS, YFSETQ. Losses at the gene ends were 3 bases for V and 10 bases for J; bases not matched to a gene: 6. The CDR3 has 14 residues. The CDR3 loop reads CASSSTSGGGEQFF. In DNA, the CDR3 is TGCGCCAGCAGCTCTACTAGCGGGGGAGGGGAGCAGTTCTTC.

V is TRBV27 and J is TRBJ2-2, with 12 nucleotides matching TRBD2. The V gene end was trimmed by 5 bases and the J gene end by 7 bases; junction bases not matched to a gene: 11. The CDR3 totals 17 residues. Per the germline V gene, CDR1 is MNHEY and CDR2 is SMNVEV (reference sequence). This CDR3 reads CASSAPGLAGRYGELFF. In nucleotides, the CDR3 is TGTGCCAGCAGTGCCCCCGGACTAGCGGGGAGGTACGGGGAGCTGTTTTTT.

This chain connects TRBV4-3 to TRBJ2-7; 10 bases line up with TRBD2. This CDR3 is built from 15 residues. V lost 1 base and J lost 3; bases outside the gene matches: 3. CDR1 LGHNA and CDR2 YSLEER come from the germline V gene. Here the CDR3 reads CASSQGASGGYEQYF. DNA for the CDR3: TGCGCCAGCAGCCAAGGGGCTAGCGGGGGCTACGAGCAGTACTTC.

The chain recombines TRBV6-6 with TRBJ2-1, with 8 bases lining up with TRBD2. The CDR3 runs 16 residues. J lost 7 bases, V lost 0 bases, and 8 bases had no gene match. Germline V gene sequence: CDR1 MNHNY, CDR2 SVGAGI (reference sequence). CDR3 nucleotides: TGTGCCAGCAGTTACTCATCCGCGGGGGGTCAAAATGAGCAGTTCTTC. This encodes CASSYSSAGGQNEQFF.

The chain joins TRBV7-9 to TRBJ2-7; D may be TRBD1 (5 bases). Trimming cost V 2 bases and J 2 bases, with 10 bases left between them. CDR1 and CDR2 from the germline V gene are SEHNR and FQNEAQ (reference sequence). The CDR3 has 14 residues. This CDR3 is CASSLTAGPYEQYF. CDR3 DNA: TGTGCCAGCAGCTTAACGGCAGGGCCCTACGAGCAGTACTTC.

In the case of this clone: Compared with germline, one end of the junction differs, possibly owing to a read error. This rearrangement joins TRBV2 to TRBJ2-3; D might be TRBD1 (6 bases). Germline values: CDR1 SNHLY, CDR2 FYNNEI. The CDR3 is made up of 14 amino acids. The DNA of the CDR3 is TGTGCCAGCACCTCCGGGACACAGGACCCTACACCTTCTTTT. Its protein product is CASTSGTQDPTPSF.

This chain connects TRBV6-6 to TRBJ1-5; 8 nucleotides line up with TRBD1. Germline loops: CDR1 MNHNY, CDR2 SVGAGI (reference sequence). The CDR3 contains 15 residues. J gave up 3 bases and V 6 bases, and 7 bases lay outside the gene matches. In DNA, the CDR3 is TGTGCCAGCAGAAAACAGGGGGACTACAATCAGCCCCAGCATTTT. Translation gives CASRKQGDYNQPQHF.

V usage is TRBV27 and J usage is TRBJ2-2, with D unclear. The germline V and J ends were trimmed by 4 bases and 0 bases, with 15 bases remaining between them. Germline assignment: CDR1 MNHEY and CDR2 SMNVEV (reference sequence). The CDR3 runs 17 residues. The CDR3 loop reads CASSSLWAHANTGELFF. The DNA for the CDR3 is TGTGCCAGCAGTTCCCTATGGGCCCACGCGAACACCGGGGAGCTGTTTTTT.

CDR3 nucleotide sequence: TGTGCCAGTAGTATAGAACGGGGGGCAAGGACTGAAGCTTTCTTT. Amino acids: CASSIERGARTEAFF. V gene TRBV19 combines with J gene TRBJ1-1, with a weak D call TRBD1 (6 bases). The length of the CDR3 is 15 residues. Per germline, CDR1 LNHDA and CDR2 SQIVND (reference sequence). Trimming removed 0 bases from V and 5 bases from J, with 13 bases in between.

The chain combines TRBV7-9 with TRBJ2-1; 11 positions agree with TRBD2. The V gene end was trimmed by 5 bases and the J gene end by 4 bases; junction bases not matched to a gene: 4. CDR1 is SEHNR, CDR2 FQNEAQ, per germline (reference sequence). This CDR3 has 15 amino acids. The CDR3 protein is CASSASGGRYNEQFF. CDR3 bases: TGTGCCAGCAGCGCTAGCGGGGGGCGGTACAATGAGCAGTTCTTC.

A single count supports this clone. This chain connects TRBV5-6 to TRBJ2-2; D is ambiguous. V lost 1 base, J lost 7 bases, and 11 bases lay in between. The CDR3 is made up of 14 amino acids. Germline assignment: CDR1 SGHDT and CDR2 YYEEEE. In DNA, the CDR3 is TGTGCCAGCAGCTTGCCCTGGGCCAGCGGGGAGCTGTTTTTT. This sequence encodes CASSLPWASGELFF.

This chain links TRBV2 with TRBJ1-3, with 8 bases that match TRBD1. The V segment lost 8 bases and the J segment 1 base; nucleotides outside the gene matches: 19. This CDR3 has 19 amino acids. Germline-derived CDR1 and CDR2 are SNHLY and FYNNEI. The CDR3 protein is CASGGLGTGPLKSGNTIYF. In DNA form, the CDR3 reads TGTGCCAGCGGAGGGCTCGGGACAGGTCCCCTGAAATCTGGAAACACCATATATTTT.

The chain is built from TRBV29-1 and TRBJ2-1; 8 bases line up with TRBD2. The V gene's germline CDR1 is SQVTM and CDR2 ANQGSEA. Trimming removed 1 base from V and 6 bases from J; junction bases left unmatched: 17. The CDR3 sequence is 18 residues long. CDR3 in amino acids: CSVEARAEASGWTNEQFF. Here the CDR3 DNA reads TGCAGCGTTGAAGCAAGGGCCGAGGCTAGCGGGTGGACCAATGAGCAGTTCTTC.

This clone was detected once. The chain employs TRBV27 and TRBJ2-2, with 11 nucleotides matching TRBD1. CDR3 length: 16 amino acids. The V and J ends lost 9 bases and 3 bases, in that order; junction bases with no gene match: 9. CDR1 and CDR2 (germline): MNHEY, SMNVEV (reference sequence). In DNA form, the CDR3 reads TGTGCCAGTATAGGGACAGGGGGTTATTACACCGGGGAGCTGTTTTTT. It encodes CASIGTGGYYTGELFF.

The chain has TRBV19 and TRBJ2-7; 8 bases match TRBD1. This CDR3 region has 16 residues. Losses at the gene ends were 1 base for V and 5 bases for J; bases not matched to a gene: 10. Germline loops: CDR1 LNHDA, CDR2 SQIVND (reference sequence). The CDR3 region has the DNA TGTGCCAGTAGTATAGTGGTGGGGACAGGAAATAACGAGCAGTACTTC. Protein product: CASSIVVGTGNNEQYF. Looking up the rest from reference TRBV19 and TRBJ2-7 gives the full variable domain: DGGITQSPKYLFRKEGQNVTLSCEQNLNHDAMYWYRQDPGQGLRLIYYSQIVNDFQKGDIAEGYSVSREKKESFPLTVTSAQKNPTAFYLCASSIVVGTGNNEQYFGPGTRLTVT.

The rearrangement links TRBV7-2 to TRBJ1-2; the match to TRBD1 covers 8 bases. Germline CDR1 SGHTA, CDR2 FQGNSA. With V trimmed by 5 bases and J by 8 bases, 10 bases remained unmatched. This CDR3 is built from 14 residues. CDR3 sequence: CASSPSRTGSGYTF. The CDR3 DNA is TGTGCCAGCAGCCCCTCCCGGACAGGGAGCGGCTACACCTTC.

This chain uses TRBV9 with TRBJ2-5; D not certain. This CDR3 spans 14 amino acids. Germline lookup yields CDR1 SGDLS and CDR2 YYNGEE. V dropped 0 bases and J dropped 5 bases, with 11 bases sitting between them. The CDR3 here is CASSVGTFGETQYF. The CDR3 DNA reads as TGTGCCAGCAGCGTAGGCACTTTCGGGGAGACCCAGTACTTC.

J is TRBJ2-3 and V is TRBV29-1, with D possibly matching TRBD1 (6 bases). Trimming cost V 3 bases and J 0 bases, with 13 bases left between them. Germline CDR1 SQVTM, CDR2 ANQGSEA. The CDR3 contains 15 residues. The CDR3 sequence is CSVDSHRASTDTQYF. The CDR3 region has the DNA TGCAGCGTTGATTCTCACAGGGCTAGCACAGATACGCAGTATTTT.

The chain combines TRBV7-2 with TRBJ1-3, with a weak D call TRBD1 (6 bases). The CDR3 loop spans 16 amino acids. Germline-derived CDR1 and CDR2 are SGHTA and FQGNSA. The V and J ends lost 2 bases and 2 bases respectively, with 13 bases between them. The CDR3 region is CASSLKVGAAGNTIYF. The CDR3 DNA reads as TGTGCCAGCAGCTTAAAGGTGGGGGCGGCTGGAAACACCATATATTTT.